The following is a TCR beta chain sequence with its context. It lacks a known antigen. Within one base of it there is no much larger clone, and no base qualities were kept. These data are taken from a study of blood T cell repertoires in COVID-19 (dated by TCRdb to 2020 to 2022). Regarding the research as a whole: Samples from collaborators originated in the United States, Italy and Spain and spanned both the acute and convalescent phases of COVID-19. The prospective study material was composed of cDNA or gDNA derived from T cells, B-cell-depleted T cells, or PBMCs. Deeply sampled blood TCRbeta repertoires from subjects exposed to, actively infected with, or recovered from COVID-19 were included in the dataset. The repertoires were released in a freely available public database intended as a resource for research on the immune response to SARS-CoV-2. The samples were drawn from the first 160 participants of the ongoing ImmuneRACE study and from roughly 1,300 subjects provided by 6 global collaborators. Nearly every sample came with metadata listing a de-identified subject ID, COVID-19 status, age in years and sex. HLA class I and class II types, where available, came from metadata supplied by the sample provider rather than from assay-based typing.

From the cysteine up to the phenylalanine, the CDR3 has a length of 15 residues. Kept here is only the CDR3 DNA, which spans 45 bases and is read in frame from base 1. Trimmed from V: 5 bases; trimmed from J: 1 base; junction bases lacking a gene match: 4. CDR1 and CDR2 are drawn from the germline V gene: SGHTA, FQGTGA. TCRbeta CDR3 regions were amplified from genomic DNA using the immunoSEQ Assay, a bias-controlled multiplex PCR. Concerning the study's data processing: Nucleated cell counts per sample were estimated from amplification of reference gene primers within the assay. To quantify the absolute abundance of each unique TCRbeta CDR3 rearrangement, sequence reads were collapsed and filtered. For each sample, productive Simpson clonality was calculated by taking the square root of Simpson's diversity index across productive rearrangements. In TCRdb, the immuneACCESS table is reduced to in-frame sequences with V and J assigned. These tables do not hold every clone; where another copy was compared, an unresolved V gene accounts for under half, and the others remain unexplained. Clone size and V and J calls were adopted from that table, with D and trimming inferred from the DNA. Recorded for this sample are 150,000 to 200,000 clones; approximately 78% of them occurred a single time. In total, the top ten clones hold roughly 17% of the sample.

Enrolling through a virtual design, the prospective study's participants ranged in age from roughly 18 to 95 years and lived across 24 United States geographic areas. To assign participants to cohorts, the prospective study relied on clinical history that participants themselves reported in a screening survey and a study questionnaire. ImmuneRACE Cohort 3 recovered participants were defined by two consecutive negative NP/OP PCR tests, healthcare professional clearance, or symptom resolution. In the prospective study, whole blood, serum and a nasopharyngeal or oropharyngeal swab were collected from each participant by mobile phlebotomists. Over a 2-month period, participants in the prospective study had the option of providing additional blood draws and questionnaires. Blood samples from the prospective study were shipped frozen or at room temperature prior to DNA extraction. General study outcomes and caveats: The amount of clinical and demographic metadata varied by source and participant and was provided uncurated.

The TCR originated in a woman in her fifties or sixties who had recovered from COVID-19. The rearranged chain carries TRBV7-3 and TRBJ2-3; TRBD2 lines up with 9 middle nucleotides. Sample: PBMCs or T cells enriched from blood (not recorded which). DNA sequence: TGTGCCAGCAGCCCCTGGACTAGCGGCACAGATACGCAGTATTTT. This yields the protein CASSPWTSGTDTQYF.